A selection of T cell receptor beta chains follows, all from one sample in a study of T-cell reconstitution after alpha-beta-depleted transplantation in children. One entry per CDR3 protein, called by TCRdb with MiXCR from the PCR reads. The sample lists about 980,000 distinct CDR3 sequences, about 31% occurring once. Sample: PBMCs, mostly from graft donor cells, taken 360 days after TCRalphabeta/CD19-depleted stem cell transplant. The receptor set was obtained from a boy in the first two years of life who had a stem cell transplant for SCID, so the T cells may come from the graft donor. The CDR3 runs from the conserved cysteine through the conserved F or W. Fields, in order: V gene, J gene, CDR3 protein.

TRBV29-1	TRBJ2-3	CSVDRGSDTQYF
TRBV5-1	TRBJ2-5	CASSLDWAETQYF
TRBV12-3/TRBV12-4	TRBJ2-2	CASSKTDRVGGELFF
TRBV30	TRBJ2-1	CAWSVSQGRVRQFF
TRBV11-2	TRBJ2-3	CASSPHGGTGGLDTQYF
TRBV20-1	TRBJ2-2	CSARAAGYAGELFF
TRBV4-2	TRBJ2-5	CASSQDRSPVGSFQETQYF
TRBV12-3/TRBV12-4	TRBJ1-1	CASSLERVSAEAFF
TRBV15	TRBJ2-7	CATSRVGRAVPEQYF
TRBV20-1	TRBJ2-7	CSARDGGRVGYEQYF
TRBV12-3/TRBV12-4	TRBJ1-5	CASSLTGFGGQPQHF
TRBV29-1	TRBJ2-3	CSAAQGSLDTQYF
TRBV29-1	TRBJ1-3	CSAGTPRSGNTIYF
TRBV24-1	TRBJ2-3	CATSDAGTSTDTQYF
TRBV2	TRBJ2-3	CASSGSRDRNTDTQYF
TRBV29-1	TRBJ2-5	CSVQTSGGPWETQYF
TRBV6-5	TRBJ2-5	CASSYSRPRVKAETQYF
TRBV20-1	TRBJ2-5	CSAKRGGETQYF
TRBV5-1	TRBJ2-2	CASSLVQTGTGELFF
TRBV5-5	TRBJ1-5	CASSSGGQPQHF
TRBV7-2	TRBJ2-3	CASSLGAATDTQYF
TRBV6-1	TRBJ1-6	CASSEWGIASPLHF
TRBV20-1	TRBJ2-1	CSAVGGGPYNEQFF
TRBV7-9	TRBJ1-4	CASSLAGGRRAGEKLFF
TRBV28	TRBJ2-7	CASGTGLSYEQYF
TRBV10-3	TRBJ1-2	CAISDRESLYGYTF
TRBV7-3	TRBJ2-3	CASSLGPLAGPQDTQYF
TRBV12-3/TRBV12-4	TRBJ2-5	CASSFGTSGGSGETQYF
TRBV5-6	TRBJ2-3	CASSLGFISTDTQYF
TRBV15	TRBJ2-1	CATSRPKGFYNEQFF
TRBV4-1	TRBJ2-6	CASSQGDGRGLSGANVLTF
TRBV11-2	TRBJ1-2	CASRSNWTGKDGYTF
TRBV20-1	TRBJ1-1	CSALTVANTEAFF
TRBV21-1	TRBJ2-5	CASSKLGGQGETQYF
TRBV12-3/TRBV12-4	TRBJ2-3	CASLGGTDTQYF
TRBV9	TRBJ1-2	CASKGGGHGYTF
TRBV21-1	TRBJ1-5	CAPPQGEQPQHF
TRBV10-3	TRBJ2-7	CAISGPGRIPAPYEQYF
TRBV7-2	TRBJ2-3	CASILTGTRGTDTQYF
TRBV5-5	TRBJ1-5	CASSLVFGGREPQHF
TRBV6-5	TRBJ2-7	CASSIPPFEQYF
TRBV6-1	TRBJ2-1	CASSEYNSGVYNEQFF
TRBV6-5	TRBJ2-7	CASSYSGTQSYEQYF
TRBV7-2	TRBJ2-5	CASSLGMPGTSGRTQYF
TRBV28	TRBJ1-2	CAIPRGTGYGYTF
TRBV4-3	TRBJ2-5	CASSQDWLAGEETQYF
TRBV20-1	TRBJ2-1	CSARSRGAMDEQFF
TRBV6-1	TRBJ2-1	CASSPRVPWEQFF
TRBV15	TRBJ2-1	CATSRDRTGVGNEQFF
TRBV7-8	TRBJ2-5	CASSLGGGDVGYGETQYF
TRBV20-1	TRBJ1-2	CSVPGQGRANYGYTF
TRBV5-1	TRBJ1-3	CASSAPDRVGNTIYF
TRBV5-1	TRBJ2-1	CASSAAGGFTEQFF
TRBV6-5	TRBJ1-1	CASSPSSHRAAFF
TRBV4-3	TRBJ1-1	CASSQDEGTENEAFF